A selection of T cell receptor beta chains follows, all from one sample in a study of early T cells in non-severe SARS-CoV-2 infection. MiXCR, applied by TCRdb to the 5' RACE reads, yields one record per CDR3 protein. Counted here are about 70,000 distinct CDR3 sequences, approximately 11% occurring once; the ten biggest clones make up around 15%. This specimen was whole blood, taken at baseline. The receptors originated from an adult who was a healthcare worker with PCR-confirmed SARS-CoV-2 infection or an uninfected control (not recorded which). Both conserved end residues are part of each CDR3. A D gene is named only where the DNA matches it firmly. Clone size is given for some rows only: seen once, a few or many times, or a class if the clone is expanded.

J gene: TRBJ2-4
D gene: NA
V gene: TRBV7-2
clone size: NA
CDR3 DNA: TGTGCCAGCAGCTCTTCAGGGCCAGGAAACATTCAGTACTTC
CDR3 protein: CASSSSGPGNIQYF

J gene: TRBJ2-1
D gene: TRBD2
V gene: TRBV7-2
clone size: NA
CDR3 DNA: TGTGCCAGCAGCACCCGGACTAGCGGGAGCACACGGTACAATGAGCAGTTCTTC
CDR3 protein: CASSTRTSGSTRYNEQFF

J gene: TRBJ2-7
D gene: NA
V gene: TRBV13
clone size: many
CDR3 DNA: TGTGCCAGCAGCTTAGCCAGAAACTCCTACGAGCAGTACTTC
CDR3 protein: CASSLARNSYEQYF

J gene: TRBJ2-4
D gene: TRBD2
V gene: TRBV4-3
clone size: NA
CDR3 DNA: TGCGCCAGCAGCCAAGATCCCCTAGCGGGAGCCAAAAACATTCAGTACTTC
CDR3 protein: CASSQDPLAGAKNIQYF

J gene: TRBJ1-1
D gene: NA
V gene: TRBV29-1
clone size: few
CDR3 DNA: TGCAGCGTGGGGACTGAAGCTTTCTTT
CDR3 protein: CSVGTEAFF

J gene: TRBJ2-4
D gene: NA
V gene: TRBV6-2/TRBV6-3
clone size: few
CDR3 DNA: TGTGCCAGCAGTCGAAGCTCCGGGAATTCAAACATTCAGTACTTC
CDR3 protein: CASSRSSGNSNIQYF

J gene: TRBJ2-1
D gene: NA
V gene: TRBV12-3/TRBV12-4
clone size: NA
CDR3 DNA: TGTGCCAGCAGTTTTCCGTACAATGAGCAGTTCTTC
CDR3 protein: CASSFPYNEQFF

J gene: TRBJ2-2
D gene: TRBD2
V gene: TRBV28
clone size: many
CDR3 DNA: TGTGCCAGCGGGACTAGCGGGAGGGGAAACACCGGGGAGCTGTTTTTT
CDR3 protein: CASGTSGRGNTGELFF

J gene: TRBJ2-7
D gene: TRBD1
V gene: TRBV28
clone size: many
CDR3 DNA: TGTGCCAGCACCTGGGACAGGGGTGAAGAGCAGTACTTC
CDR3 protein: CASTWDRGEEQYF

J gene: TRBJ1-2
D gene: TRBD1
V gene: TRBV24-1
clone size: many
CDR3 DNA: TGTGCCACCAGTGACTCGGGACAGGGGAACTATGGCTACACCTTC
CDR3 protein: CATSDSGQGNYGYTF

J gene: TRBJ2-1
D gene: TRBD1
V gene: TRBV7-6
clone size: NA
CDR3 DNA: TGTGCCAGCAGCTTAGGGGGACAGGGTACGGGTGAGCAGTTCTTC
CDR3 protein: CASSLGGQGTGEQFF

J gene: TRBJ1-1
D gene: NA
V gene: TRBV6-1
clone size: NA
CDR3 DNA: TGTGCCAGCACTATTTCTGGGACGAACACTGAAGCTTTCTTT
CDR3 protein: CASTISGTNTEAFF

J gene: TRBJ2-1
D gene: TRBD2
V gene: TRBV29-1
clone size: few
CDR3 DNA: TGCAGCGTTGCCGGACTAGCGGAGGGACCCAGCTCCTACAATGAGCAGTTCTTC
CDR3 protein: CSVAGLAEGPSSYNEQFF

J gene: TRBJ1-1
D gene: NA
V gene: TRBV6-2/TRBV6-3
clone size: many
CDR3 DNA: TGTGCCAGCAGACGCGACAGCGGCACGGCAAGATTCACTGAAGCTTTCTTT
CDR3 protein: CASRRDSGTARFTEAFF

J gene: TRBJ1-6
D gene: NA
V gene: TRBV28
clone size: few
CDR3 DNA: TGTGCCAGCAGGGGGATCCAGGCGGCTTCACCCCTCCACTTT
CDR3 protein: CASRGIQAASPLHF

J gene: TRBJ2-2
D gene: TRBD1
V gene: TRBV28
clone size: NA
CDR3 DNA: TGTGCCAGCAGGACAGGGACCGGGGAGCTGTTTTTT
CDR3 protein: CASRTGTGELFF

J gene: TRBJ1-1
D gene: NA
V gene: TRBV4-2
clone size: NA
CDR3 DNA: TGTGCCAGCAGCCAAGATCGGGACACTGAAGCTTTCTTT
CDR3 protein: CASSQDRDTEAFF

J gene: TRBJ2-7
D gene: NA
V gene: TRBV5-1
clone size: many
CDR3 DNA: TGCGCCAGCAGCTTGGGTGGGACACTTTACGAGCAGTACTTC
CDR3 protein: CASSLGGTLYEQYF

J gene: TRBJ2-7
D gene: TRBD2
V gene: TRBV4-2
clone size: many
CDR3 DNA: TGTGCCAGCAGCCAAGGTAGCGGGGGAGCCTACGAGCAGTACTTC
CDR3 protein: CASSQGSGGAYEQYF

J gene: TRBJ2-6
D gene: TRBD1
V gene: TRBV14
clone size: NA
CDR3 DNA: TGTGCCAGCAGCCTACAGGGGCCTGGGGCCAACGTCCTGACTTTC
CDR3 protein: CASSLQGPGANVLTF

J gene: TRBJ2-7
D gene: NA
V gene: TRBV6-1
clone size: many
CDR3 DNA: TGTGCCAGCAGTGCTCTAAGCGGAGGAAGCTACGAGCAGTACTTC
CDR3 protein: CASSALSGGSYEQYF

J gene: TRBJ2-7
D gene: TRBD2
V gene: TRBV9
clone size: NA
CDR3 DNA: TGTGCCAGCAGCGTAGGTCTAGCGGGCTCCTACGAGCAGTACTTC
CDR3 protein: CASSVGLAGSYEQYF

J gene: TRBJ2-1
D gene: TRBD2
V gene: TRBV28
clone size: few
CDR3 DNA: TGTGCCAGCAGTTTAAGTCTAGCGGGAGGGCCGGGCTACAATGAGCAGTTCTTC
CDR3 protein: CASSLSLAGGPGYNEQFF

J gene: TRBJ2-3
D gene: TRBD2
V gene: TRBV18
clone size: many
CDR3 DNA: TGTGCCAGCTCACCCTCGGATAGCGGGAGGACAGATACGCAGTATTTT
CDR3 protein: CASSPSDSGRTDTQYF

J gene: TRBJ1-6
D gene: NA
V gene: TRBV4-2
clone size: many
CDR3 DNA: TGTGCCAGCAGCCAAGATCTTGCAGATAATTCACCCCTCCACTTT
CDR3 protein: CASSQDLADNSPLHF

J gene: TRBJ2-2
D gene: NA
V gene: TRBV28
clone size: NA
CDR3 DNA: TGTGCCAGCAGTCAGACGGGTCAGACCGGGGAGCTGTTTTTT
CDR3 protein: CASSQTGQTGELFF

J gene: TRBJ2-7
D gene: NA
V gene: TRBV28
clone size: NA
CDR3 DNA: TGTGCCAGCAGTTACCGGGACAATCAGTACTTC
CDR3 protein: CASSYRDNQYF

J gene: TRBJ1-1
D gene: TRBD1
V gene: TRBV7-2
clone size: few
CDR3 DNA: TGTGCCAGCAGCACCACAGGGGGCAGGAACACTGAAGCTTTCTTT
CDR3 protein: CASSTTGGRNTEAFF

J gene: TRBJ2-5
D gene: NA
V gene: TRBV28
clone size: NA
CDR3 DNA: TGTGCCAGCAGTCTCGGCGGCGGGACCCAGTACTTC
CDR3 protein: CASSLGGGTQYF

J gene: TRBJ1-2
D gene: NA
V gene: TRBV6-5
clone size: few
CDR3 DNA: TGTGCCAGCAGTTACGGGGAAGTCTATGGCTACACCTTC
CDR3 protein: CASSYGEVYGYTF

J gene: TRBJ1-5
D gene: NA
V gene: TRBV6-6
clone size: many
CDR3 DNA: TGTGCCAGCAGCTCCCCCGGCGGCATAGACAATCAGCCCCAGCATTTT
CDR3 protein: CASSSPGGIDNQPQHF

J gene: TRBJ1-1
D gene: NA
V gene: TRBV29-1
clone size: few
CDR3 DNA: TGCAGCGTTGTTAGTAACACTGAAGCTTTCTTT
CDR3 protein: CSVVSNTEAFF

J gene: TRBJ1-1
D gene: NA
V gene: TRBV5-1
clone size: many
CDR3 DNA: TGCGCCAGCAGCTTGCGCCCCAACATGAACACTGAAGCTTTCTTT
CDR3 protein: CASSLRPNMNTEAFF

J gene: TRBJ1-4
D gene: NA
V gene: TRBV7-9
clone size: few
CDR3 DNA: TGTGCCAGCAGCTCTCTGGACGGGGAGGCAACTAATGAAAAACTGTTTTTT
CDR3 protein: CASSSLDGEATNEKLFF

J gene: TRBJ2-7
D gene: TRBD2
V gene: TRBV29-1
clone size: NA
CDR3 DNA: TGCAGCGTGGCCCTAGCGGGAGTGGCCTACGAGCAGTACTTC
CDR3 protein: CSVALAGVAYEQYF

J gene: TRBJ2-1
D gene: NA
V gene: TRBV5-5
clone size: many
CDR3 DNA: TGTGCCAGCAGCTTGGTGGAGGGAAGATACAATGAGCAGTTCTTC
CDR3 protein: CASSLVEGRYNEQFF

J gene: TRBJ2-7
D gene: TRBD2
V gene: TRBV28
clone size: NA
CDR3 DNA: TGTGCCAGCAGTTTATGGTCTAGCGGGAGTTACGAGCAGTACTTC
CDR3 protein: CASSLWSSGSYEQYF

J gene: TRBJ2-1
D gene: NA
V gene: TRBV24-1
clone size: NA
CDR3 DNA: TGTGCCACCAGTGATTCGCCCGGGACTCAGGCGCGTCCGAATGAGCAGTTCTTC
CDR3 protein: CATSDSPGTQARPNEQFF

J gene: TRBJ1-3
D gene: TRBD1
V gene: TRBV10-3
clone size: few
CDR3 DNA: TGTGCCATCAGTGACTTAGGACAGGGGAGAGGAAACACCATATATTTT
CDR3 protein: CAISDLGQGRGNTIYF

J gene: TRBJ2-7
D gene: NA
V gene: TRBV20-1
clone size: few
CDR3 DNA: TGCAGTGCTAGAGATAGGACTTTCTGGGAGCAGTACTTC
CDR3 protein: CSARDRTFWEQYF

J gene: TRBJ2-7
D gene: NA
V gene: TRBV4-1
clone size: many
CDR3 DNA: TGCGCCAGCAGCCAAGAAGGGGGTTATAACTACGCCTACGAGCAGTACTTC
CDR3 protein: CASSQEGGYNYAYEQYF

J gene: TRBJ2-5
D gene: NA
V gene: TRBV12-3/TRBV12-4
clone size: many
CDR3 DNA: TGTGCCAGCAGTCACCGATTATCGGGGGTTGAGACCCAGTACTTC
CDR3 protein: CASSHRLSGVETQYF

J gene: TRBJ1-2
D gene: TRBD1
V gene: TRBV6-6
clone size: many
CDR3 DNA: TGTGCCAGCAGCCCCTCACAGGGGCGAGGCTACACCTTC
CDR3 protein: CASSPSQGRGYTF

J gene: TRBJ2-7
D gene: NA
V gene: TRBV6-5
clone size: NA
CDR3 DNA: TGTGCCAGCAGTGCCTCGCGAGAGCAGTACTTC
CDR3 protein: CASSASREQYF

J gene: TRBJ2-7
D gene: NA
V gene: TRBV5-1
clone size: many
CDR3 DNA: TGCGCCAGCAGCTTGGTAGGTTCTGACCCCAGCTCCTACGAGCAGTACTTC
CDR3 protein: CASSLVGSDPSSYEQYF

J gene: TRBJ2-6
D gene: TRBD1
V gene: TRBV30
clone size: many
CDR3 DNA: TGTGCCTGGAGTGACCCCAGGGGGTCTGGGGCCAACGTCCTGACTTTC
CDR3 protein: CAWSDPRGSGANVLTF

J gene: TRBJ1-1
D gene: NA
V gene: TRBV4-2
clone size: many
CDR3 DNA: TGTGCCAGCAGCCCAGGAGTTGAAGCTTTCTTT
CDR3 protein: CASSPGVEAFF

J gene: TRBJ2-1
D gene: TRBD2
V gene: TRBV4-3
clone size: few
CDR3 DNA: TGCGCCAGCAGCCAAGGGAAGACTAGCGGTTCCTACAATGAGCAGTTCTTC
CDR3 protein: CASSQGKTSGSYNEQFF